Below, 5 T cell receptor beta chains from the same sample are listed, as sequenced in a study of T cell responses to AZD1222 COVID-19 vaccine. The data were produced by immunoSEQ multiplex PCR, yet TCRdb's version contains in-frame clones alone and is incomplete. The sample carries tens of thousands of clones, approximately 80% recorded once. Sequenced here: peripheral blood, sampled on day 0 of MenACWY control vaccination. Every receptor here comes from an adult in good health.

The V gene is TRBV2, the J gene TRBJ2-1; the match to TRBD1 covers 7 bases. V shed 10 bases, J shed 7 bases, and the junction held 16 bases outside the gene matches. Per germline, CDR1 SNHLY and CDR2 FYNNEI. The CDR3 sequence is 15 residues long. CDR3 in DNA: TGTGCCACCGACAGCGCACGGTTACAGGGGAATGAGCAGTTCTTC. Protein: CATDSARLQGNEQFF.

About this clone: The junction differs from germline at one of its ends, possibly a read error. The rearrangement links TRBV4-1 to TRBJ2-5, with TRBD2 identical over 12 bases. The CDR3 loop spans 20 amino acids. CDR1 and CDR2 from the germline V gene are MGHRA and YSYEKL. The CDR3 protein is CPSPRQAPSGRVVPQETQYF. CDR3 DNA sequence: TGCCCCAGCCCCCGCCAGGCCCCTAGCGGGAGGGTCGTACCACAAGAGACCCAGTACTTC.

The chain joins TRBV4-2 to TRBJ2-2, with a tentative D call TRBD2 (5 bases). V gave up 0 bases and J gave up 0 bases, with 5 bases separating them. The CDR3 loop spans 15 amino acids. The germline V gene encodes CDR1 LGHNA and CDR2 YNFKEQ. CDR3 sequence: CASSQETTNTGELFF. The CDR3 DNA sequence: TGTGCCAGCAGCCAAGAGACTACGAACACCGGGGAGCTGTTTTTT.

This clone showed up just a few times. V and J are TRBV27 and TRBJ1-1; TRBD1 matches at 8 bases. Per the germline V gene, CDR1 is MNHEY and CDR2 is SMNVEV (reference sequence). The length of the CDR3 is 15 residues. V was clipped by 6 bases and J by 0 bases; unmatched bases: 6. DNA for the CDR3: TGTGCCAGCAGCCGGACAGGGCTTCTGAACACTGAAGCTTTCTTT. As protein: CASSRTGLLNTEAFF.

The genes are TRBV11-2 and TRBJ2-1; 11 nucleotides align to TRBD2. The ends lost 4 bases at V and 10 bases at J; junction bases unmatched: 12. Per germline, CDR1 SGHAT and CDR2 FQNNGV. The CDR3 has 16 amino acids. CDR3 sequence: CASSSVSGRGYSEQFF. DNA for the CDR3: TGTGCCAGCAGCTCAGTTAGCGGGAGGGGGTATTCAGAGCAGTTCTTC.